This entry features one TCR beta chain sequence. A much larger clone differs by one base, so this may be a read error. This sample was taken from a study of blood T cells in healthy people across ages. Germline V CDR1 and CDR2: DFQATT, SNEGSKA (reference sequence). The CDR3 sequence is 12 residues long. Trimming shortened V by 7 bases and J by 4 bases, and 12 bases separated the two germline ends. Alongside a J-beta primer mix, a sample-barcoded 5' primer served in a second PCR lasting roughly 6 to 11 cycles. TCRdb passed the 5' RACE reads through MiXCR, listing each CDR3 protein once. The sample records over 500,000 distinct CDR3 sequences, about 50% being singletons.

The clonotype originates from a woman older than 75 in good health. The source material was blood. The V call is TRBV20-1, the J call TRBJ2-3, with D perhaps being TRBD1 or TRBD2 (5 bases each). CDR3 sequence reads: CSDSGGADTQYF. The CDR3 bases are TGCAGTGATAGTGGGGGAGCAGATACGCAGTATTTT.